This record concerns one T cell receptor (beta chain) sequence. This sample was included in a study of blood T cell repertoires in COVID-19. Study details: The United States, Italy and Spain supplied acute and convalescent COVID-19 samples.

TCRdb's copy holds only in-frame clones and misses some; the assay was immunoSEQ multiplex PCR. The repertoire consists of 150,000 to 200,000 clones, with roughly 91% occurring once and the leading ten covering approximately 5.5%. The CDR3 is 15 amino acids. CDR1 and CDR2 from the germline V gene are KGHDR and SFDVKD. The V end lost 6 bases, the J end lost 4 bases, and 16 bases lay between the germline ends. The receptor comes from a man aged 40-50 years with active or convalescent COVID-19. Sequencing was done on a sample of peripheral blood. The chain joins TRBV24-1 to TRBJ2-3, with TRBD1 as a possible D gene (6 bases). The CDR3 coding sequence is TGTGCCACCAGTCTGGGACAAAATTGGGCAGATACGCAGTATTTT. This translates into CATSLGQNWADTQYF.